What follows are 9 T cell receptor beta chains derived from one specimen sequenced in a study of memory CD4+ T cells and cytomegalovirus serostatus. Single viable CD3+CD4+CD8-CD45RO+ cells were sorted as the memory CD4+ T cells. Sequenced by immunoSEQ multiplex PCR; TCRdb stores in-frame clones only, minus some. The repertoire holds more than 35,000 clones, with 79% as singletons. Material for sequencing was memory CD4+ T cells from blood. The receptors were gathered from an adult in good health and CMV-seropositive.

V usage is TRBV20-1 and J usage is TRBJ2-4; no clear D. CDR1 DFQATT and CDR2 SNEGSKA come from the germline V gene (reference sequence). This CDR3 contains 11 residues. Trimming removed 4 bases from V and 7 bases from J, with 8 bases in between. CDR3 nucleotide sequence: TGCAGTGCTATGGGCTCGAACATTCAGTACTTC. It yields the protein CSAMGSNIQYF.

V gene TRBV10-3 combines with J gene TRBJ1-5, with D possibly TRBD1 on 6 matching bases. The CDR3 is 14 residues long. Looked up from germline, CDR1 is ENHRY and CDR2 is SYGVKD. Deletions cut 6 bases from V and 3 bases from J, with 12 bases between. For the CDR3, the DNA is TGTGCCATCAGCGAGGGGGGAAACAATCAGCCCCAGCATTTT. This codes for CAISEGGNNQPQHF.

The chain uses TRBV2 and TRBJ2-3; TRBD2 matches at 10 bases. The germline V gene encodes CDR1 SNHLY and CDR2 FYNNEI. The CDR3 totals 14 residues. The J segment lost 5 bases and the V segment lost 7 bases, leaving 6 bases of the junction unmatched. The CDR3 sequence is CASIPWTSGDTQYF. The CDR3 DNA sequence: TGTGCCAGCATTCCCTGGACTAGCGGAGATACGCAGTATTTT.

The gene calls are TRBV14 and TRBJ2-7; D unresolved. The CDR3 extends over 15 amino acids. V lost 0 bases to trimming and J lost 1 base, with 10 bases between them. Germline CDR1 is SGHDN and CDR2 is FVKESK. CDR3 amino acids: CASSQDERLSYEQYF. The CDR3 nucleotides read TGTGCCAGCAGCCAAGACGAGAGGTTATCCTACGAGCAGTACTTC.

The CDR3 DNA reads TGTGCCAGCAGCCCAGGGGGGAATCAGCCCCAGCATTTT. This translates into CASSPGGNQPQHF. The chain recombines TRBV7-3 with TRBJ1-5; 7 nucleotides match TRBD1. CDR3 length: 13 residues. CDR1 and CDR2 (germline): SGHTA, FQGTGA. Losses at the gene ends were 5 bases for V and 4 bases for J; bases not matched to a gene: 2. Complete variable domain (other parts from reference TRBV7-3 and TRBJ1-5): GAGVSQTPSNKVTEKGKYVELRCDPISGHTALYWYRQSLGQGPEFLIYFQGTGAADDSGLPNDRFFAVRPEGSVSTLKIQRTERGDSAVYLCASSPGGNQPQHFGDGTRLSIL.

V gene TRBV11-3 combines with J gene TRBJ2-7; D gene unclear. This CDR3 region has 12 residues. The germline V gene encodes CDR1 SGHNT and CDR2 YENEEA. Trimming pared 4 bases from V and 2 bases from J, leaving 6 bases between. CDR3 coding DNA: TGTGCCAGCAGCTCGTCCCCCTACGAGCAGTACTTC. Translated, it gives CASSSSPYEQYF.

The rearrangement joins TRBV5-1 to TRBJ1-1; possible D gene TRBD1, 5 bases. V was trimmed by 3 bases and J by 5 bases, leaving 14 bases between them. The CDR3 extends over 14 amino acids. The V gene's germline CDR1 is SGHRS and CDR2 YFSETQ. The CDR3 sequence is CASSSPRGGTEAFF. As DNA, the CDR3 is TGCGCCAGCAGCTCCCCCCGGGGGGGGACTGAAGCTTTCTTT.

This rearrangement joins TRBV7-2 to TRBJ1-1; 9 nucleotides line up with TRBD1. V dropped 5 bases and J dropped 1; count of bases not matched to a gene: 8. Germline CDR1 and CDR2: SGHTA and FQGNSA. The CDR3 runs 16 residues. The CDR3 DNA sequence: TGTGCCAGCAGCCGACAGACAGGGGGAGGGAACACTGAAGCTTTCTTT. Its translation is CASSRQTGGGNTEAFF.

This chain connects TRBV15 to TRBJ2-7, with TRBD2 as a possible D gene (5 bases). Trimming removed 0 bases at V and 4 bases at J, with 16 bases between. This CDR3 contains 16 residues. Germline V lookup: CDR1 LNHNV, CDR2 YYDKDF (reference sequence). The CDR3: CATSREGERRPYEQYF. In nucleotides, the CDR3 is TGTGCCACCAGCAGAGAGGGTGAGCGGCGACCTTACGAGCAGTACTTC.